A selection of T cell receptor beta chains follows, all from one sample in a study of tumor-infiltrating lymphocytes in oesophageal squamous cell carcinoma. TCRdb reprocessed the PCR reads with MiXCR, giving one entry per CDR3 protein. In the table there are over 10,000 distinct CDR3 sequences, about half of which are singletons. Input material: normal esophageal tissue next to the tumor. Receptors were obtained from a male donor with esophageal squamous cell carcinoma. Both conserved end residues are part of each CDR3. D genes are given only for firm matches. A row's size may be missing; if present it is once, few, many or a size class.

TRBV11-2,many,TRBJ1-1,TRBD1,TGTGCCAGCAGCTTAGAGACAGGGTACACTGAAGCTTTCTTT,CASSLETGYTEAFF
TRBV5-6,many,TRBJ2-7,NA,TGTGCCAGCAGCTTGAGGGGCAGGGTACACGAGCAGTACTTC,CASSLRGRVHEQYF
TRBV5-1,many,TRBJ2-1,TRBD1,TGCGCCAGCAGCTTGGCCGGGGACAGTTACAATGAGCAGTTCTTC,CASSLAGDSYNEQFF
TRBV6-1,medium-sized,TRBJ2-1,NA,TGTGCCAGCAGTGAAGGAGGGAGTGGTAATGAGCAGTTCTTC,CASSEGGSGNEQFF
TRBV7-6,NA,TRBJ2-5,TRBD1,TGTGCCAGCAGCTTAGGTTGGACAGGGAGAGAGACCCAGTACTTC,CASSLGWTGRETQYF
TRBV20-1,once,TRBJ2-3,TRBD1,TGCAGTGCTAGAAGTGGGGACAGGCCTAGGCAGTATTTT,CSARSGDRPRQYF
TRBV7-6,NA,TRBJ2-1,TRBD2,TGTGCCAGCAGCTTCTGGGACACCACTAGCGGCCTATACAATGAGCAGTTCTTC,CASSFWDTTSGLYNEQFF
TRBV7-2,NA,TRBJ2-7,NA,TGTGCCAGCAGCTCTCGACGCGAGCAGTACTTC,CASSSRREQYF
TRBV7-9,medium-sized,TRBJ2-5,NA,TGTGCCAGCAGAACCCCAGGGCACGAGACCCAGTACTTC,CASRTPGHETQYF
TRBV7-2,medium-sized,TRBJ1-2,NA,TGTGCCAGCAGTTCATACCGGGACACGGGCTATGGCTACACCTTC,CASSSYRDTGYGYTF